The 19 T cell receptor beta chains below were found in one sample sequenced in a study of Ad26.COV2.S vaccination and SARS-CoV-2 variants (dated by TCRdb to the early 2020s). Library method: the immunoSEQ multiplex PCR assay. Entries here come from immuneACCESS through TCRdb and include only in-frame sequences with V and J called. Some clones fail to appear in such tables; in the studies checked, an unresolved V gene covers under half of the shortfall, and the cause of the remainder is unknown. This sample lists about 480,000 clones; about 83% were detected once. Together, the top ten hold 9.5% to 15% of the sample. The intended sense of this specimen's treatment or condition label: some 20 received Ad26.COV2.S at low or high dose, single or two shots; about 5 received placebo; per-sample allocation not given. Repertoires of vaccine and placebo recipients were sequenced from samples collected on day 63 after the first injection.

Sequencing used peripheral blood, obtained in a trial of Ad26.COV2.S vaccine versus placebo. Every receptor here comes from a person between 18 and 65 years old who received the Ad26.COV2.S COVID-19 vaccine or a placebo.

This chain joins TRBV11-1 and TRBJ2-1; possible D gene TRBD2, 6 bases. Trimming cost V 6 bases and J 5 bases, with 14 bases left between them. Germline CDR1 is SGHAT and CDR2 is FQDESV (reference sequence). The CDR3 is 14 amino acids. The CDR3 region has the DNA TGTGCCAGCAGGCGCGCGGCGGGACACAATGAGCAGTTCTTC. Translated, it gives CASRRAAGHNEQFF. The full variable domain, in which reference TRBV11-1 and TRBJ2-1 provide the parts outside the CDR3, is EAEVAQSPRYKITEKSQAVAFWCDPISGHATLYWYRQILGQGPELLVQFQDESVVDDSQLPKDRFSAERLKGVDSTLKIQPAELGDSAMYLCASRRAAGHNEQFFGPGTRLTVL.

This clone turned up a few times. The chain carries TRBV5-4 and TRBJ1-2; no clear D gene. V lost 0 bases to trimming and J lost 2 bases, with 11 bases between them. The CDR3 totals 15 residues. The germline V gene has CDR1 SGHNT and CDR2 YYREEE (reference sequence). The CDR3 nucleotides read TGTGCCAGCAGCTTGGTAATCGACCGAAACTATGGCTACACCTTC. Amino acid sequence: CASSLVIDRNYGYTF. Drawing the rest from reference TRBV5-4 and TRBJ1-2, the complete variable domain is ETGVTQSPTHLIKTRGQQVTLRCSSQSGHNTVSWYQQALGQGPQFIFQYYREEENGRGNFPPRFSGLQFPNYSSELNVNALELDDSALYLCASSLVIDRNYGYTFGSGTRLTVV.

This clone was counted only a few times. The chain uses TRBV7-2 and TRBJ1-2; TRBD1 matches 11 bases. From germline, CDR1 is SGHTA and CDR2 FQGNSA. The CDR3 runs to 15 residues. With V trimmed by 1 base and J by 6 bases, 4 bases remained unmatched. CDR3 amino acids: CASSLGTGGANGYTF. In nucleotides, the CDR3 is TGTGCCAGCAGCTTAGGGACAGGGGGCGCGAATGGCTACACCTTC.

The chain recombines TRBV11-1 with TRBJ1-4, with 7 bases identical to TRBD1. With 5 bases clipped from V and 7 bases from J, the junction kept 7 bases outside the gene matches. The CDR3 is 14 amino acids. Germline CDR1 SGHAT, CDR2 FQDESV (reference sequence). The CDR3 sequence is CASSRTGAIEKLFF. The CDR3 coding sequence is TGTGCCAGCAGCCGAACAGGGGCCATTGAAAAACTGTTTTTT.

A few counts support this clone. The chain employs TRBV5-4 and TRBJ2-1; D might be TRBD2 (7 bases). This CDR3 has 15 residues. V was trimmed by 4 bases and J by 3 bases, leaving 14 bases between them. Germline V gene sequence: CDR1 SGHNT, CDR2 YYREEE (reference sequence). DNA of the CDR3: TGTGCCAGCAGCCCGAGGGGGGGCGGCTACAATGAGCAGTTCTTC. Protein product: CASSPRGGGYNEQFF.

Concerning this clone: Its ends do not fully match the called genes, so a read error is possible. The chain employs TRBV7-9 and TRBJ1-2, with 8 bases fitting TRBD1. CDR3 length: 12 residues. Germline V gene sequence: CDR1 SEHNR, CDR2 FQNEAQ (reference sequence). The CDR3 DNA sequence: TGTGCCAGCAGCATCGGGGACCGGGACAGGAGCTTC. This sequence encodes CASSIGDRDRSF.

This clone has just one count. This chain links TRBV30 with TRBJ1-5; 7 nucleotides match TRBD1. The V gene's germline CDR1 is GTSNPN and CDR2 SVGIG (reference sequence). Trimming cost V 0 bases and J 3 bases; bases outside gene matches: 5. The CDR3 sequence is 15 residues long. The CDR3 DNA follows: TGTGCCTGGAGTGTAGCCGGGACAGTCAATCAGCCCCAGCATTTT. It specifies CAWSVAGTVNQPQHF.

This clone was seen a handful of times. The chain links TRBV2 to TRBJ1-4; a weak D match, TRBD1 (5 bases). V was cut by 5 bases and J by 8 bases, with 12 bases left in between. The germline V gene has CDR1 SNHLY and CDR2 FYNNEI. CDR3 size: 13 residues. CDR3 residues: CASSHGTNEKLFF. The CDR3 bases are TGTGCCAGCAGTCATGGGACCAACGAAAAACTGTTTTTT.

This rearrangement joins TRBV4-3 to TRBJ2-1; 7 bases are a match to TRBD2. Germline CDR1 reads LGHNA; CDR2 reads YSLEER. The CDR3 is 17 amino acids. V trimming: 0 bases; J trimming: 8 bases; junction bases outside the gene matches: 13. CDR3 residues: CASSQDLGGRAGDEQFF. CDR3 coding DNA: TGCGCCAGCAGCCAAGATCTCGGTGGGAGGGCCGGGGATGAGCAGTTCTTC.

This rearrangement joins TRBV3-1 (or the pseudogene TRBV3-2) to TRBJ2-7; possible D gene TRBD2, 5 bases. The CDR3 totals 15 residues. V lost 3 bases to trimming and J lost 0 bases, with 12 bases between them. Germline lookup yields CDR1 LGHDT and CDR2 YNNKEL (reference sequence). CDR3 residues: CASSHRKRTSYEQYF. The CDR3 DNA follows: TGTGCCAGCAGCCACCGCAAGCGGACCTCCTACGAGCAGTACTTC.

In this sample, this clone turned up a few times. Written as DNA, the CDR3 is TGTGCCAGCAGGCGGGACGGCCTCGAGCAGTACTTC. Protein: CASRRDGLEQYF. The chain is built from TRBV11-2 and TRBJ2-7; TRBD2 might be the D (6 bases). The CDR3 has 12 amino acids. Germline V gives CDR1 SGHAT, CDR2 FQNNGV. Trimming took 6 bases from V and 6 from J, leaving 12 bases between them.

The CDR3 nucleotides are TGTGCCAGCGAACGGGTGAATCAGCCCCAGCATTTT. This gives the protein CASERVNQPQHF. The chain recombines TRBV28 with TRBJ1-5; D is ambiguous. This CDR3 region has 12 residues. Trimming stripped 8 bases from V and 4 bases from J, with 9 bases between. Germline V CDR1 and CDR2: MDHEN, SYDVKM.

Here the CDR3 reads CASSWYGRTSYEQYF. The CDR3 coding sequence is TGTGCCAGCAGTTGGTACGGGAGGACCTCCTACGAGCAGTACTTC. V and J are TRBV6-5 and TRBJ2-7; 7 bases are shared with TRBD2. Germline values: CDR1 MNHEY, CDR2 SVGAGI. The CDR3 spans 15 residues. V dropped 4 bases and J dropped 0; count of bases not matched to a gene: 6.

This clone was observed a single time. This chain connects TRBV16 to TRBJ2-1; D unresolved. CDR3 size: 13 residues. CDR1 is KGHSY, CDR2 FQNENV, per germline. Trimming pared 4 bases from V and 7 bases from J, leaving 11 bases between. The CDR3 DNA follows: TGTGCCAGCAGCCCCCCAGTGGGGAATGAGCAGTTCTTC. Translated, it gives CASSPPVGNEQFF.

The chain employs TRBV29-1 and TRBJ2-3, with 10 positions matching TRBD2. The CDR3 contains 18 residues. Germline CDR1 and CDR2: SQVTM and ANQGSEA. V shed 0 bases, J shed 1 base, and the junction held 10 bases outside the gene matches. The CDR3, as DNA: TGCAGCGTTGAAGATGATACTAGCGGGGTGTGGGGCACAGATACGCAGTATTTT. It is translated as CSVEDDTSGVWGTDTQYF.

This sequence joins TRBV7-2 and TRBJ2-3, with 8 bases identical to TRBD2. CDR1 and CDR2 (germline): SGHTA, FQGNSA. This CDR3 contains 19 residues. The V gene end was trimmed by 0 bases and the J gene end by 3 bases; junction bases not matched to a gene: 14. The CDR3 DNA reads as TGTGCCAGCAGCTTAGCGGTAACGGGAGGGCCGTTTTGGACAGATACGCAGTATTTT. It codes for CASSLAVTGGPFWTDTQYF.

A note on this clone: The sample holds other DNA sequences that translate to the same CDR3. This sequence joins TRBV9 and TRBJ2-1; D unresolved. Germline-derived CDR1 and CDR2 are SGDLS and YYNGEE. V lost 0 bases and J lost 0, with 7 bases in between. The CDR3 loop spans 15 amino acids. The chain's CDR3 is CASSVGRSSYNEQFF. CDR3 coding DNA: TGTGCCAGCAGCGTAGGTCGGAGCTCCTACAATGAGCAGTTCTTC.

CDR3 sequence: CASKAWGIQPQHF. CDR3 sequence (DNA): TGTGCCAGTAAGGCTTGGGGGATCCAGCCCCAGCATTTT. The chain uses TRBV19 and TRBJ1-5, with D tentatively TRBD1 (5 bases). Germline V gene sequence: CDR1 LNHDA, CDR2 SQIVND (reference sequence). V was trimmed by 7 bases and J by 7 bases, leaving 14 bases between them. The CDR3 consists of 13 residues.

The gene calls are TRBV7-9 and TRBJ1-3; D unresolved. V was cut by 4 bases and J by 4 bases, with 14 bases left in between. This CDR3 comprises 15 residues. Germline lookup yields CDR1 SEHNR and CDR2 FQNEAQ (reference sequence). The CDR3 nucleotides are TGTGCCAGCAGCTCGCCTGTGGGGTCCGGAAACACCATATATTTT. This translates into CASSSPVGSGNTIYF.